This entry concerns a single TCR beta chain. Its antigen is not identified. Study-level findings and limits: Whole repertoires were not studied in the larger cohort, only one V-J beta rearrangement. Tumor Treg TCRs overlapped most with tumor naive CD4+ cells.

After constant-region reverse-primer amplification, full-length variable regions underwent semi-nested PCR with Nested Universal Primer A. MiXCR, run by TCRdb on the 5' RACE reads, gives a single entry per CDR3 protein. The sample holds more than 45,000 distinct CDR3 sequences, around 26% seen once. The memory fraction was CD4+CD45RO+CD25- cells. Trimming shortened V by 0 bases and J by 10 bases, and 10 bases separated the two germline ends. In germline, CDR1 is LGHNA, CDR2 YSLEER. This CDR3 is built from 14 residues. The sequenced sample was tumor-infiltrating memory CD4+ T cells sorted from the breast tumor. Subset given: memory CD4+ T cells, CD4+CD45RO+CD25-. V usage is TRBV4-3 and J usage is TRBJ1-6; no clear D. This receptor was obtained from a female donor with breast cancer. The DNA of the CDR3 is TGCGCCAGCAGCCAAGAAAGCCGGGGATCACCCCTCCACTTT. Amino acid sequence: CASSQESRGSPLHF.